Included here is one TCR beta chain sequence, with context. This clonotype was detected a few times. The antigen it binds to is not known. No per-base quality is available; no much larger clone lies one base away. This entry is derived from a study of T cells after yellow fever vaccination (dated by TCRdb to the late 2010s). Some background on the complete study: Libraries from fractions with low cell numbers were prepared with the SMART-Seq v4 Ultra Low Input RNA kit. Bulk TCR alpha and beta repertoires were sequenced longitudinally to track T-cell clones before and after primary and booster YFV17D yellow fever vaccination. Two healthy male donors, one aged 18 to 30 and one aged 30 to 40 years, were included in the cohort. Blood was collected at multiple timepoints before and after primary and secondary immunization, and bulk PBMC replicates and cell subsets were isolated.

The CDR3 starts with the cysteine, ends with the phenylalanine, and has 19 residues. Only CDR3 DNA is held: 57 bases, read in frame from base 1. The germline V gene gives CDR1 as MGHRA and CDR2 as YSYEKL. V and J lose 1 base and 5 bases, and a span of 27 bases separates them. Interpreted using the paper, the treatment or condition label stands for: live attenuated yellow fever vaccine strain. At every blood-draw timepoint, two biological replicates of bulk PBMCs were collected. A standard Ficoll-Paque protocol was used to isolate PBMCs from peripheral blood. RNA was extracted with TriZol from bulk PBMCs, CD4 and CD8 fractions, and dextramer-positive and dextramer-negative fractions. Beyond this particular receptor, the publication reports: FACS-sorted repertoires could contain abundant contaminating clonotypes from the bulk population, so computational filtering was required. Compared with the primary T-cell response, the secondary T-cell response was weaker but faster, peaking on day 5 rather than day 15. After the booster, most clones that had expanded after primary vaccination were detected again (nearly 97% of CD4 and around 88% of CD8), suggesting broad maintenance of memory. A small fraction of clonotypes appeared in both the CD4 and CD8 compartments, likely as a result of convergent recombination. Because only two donors were included in the study, the extent to which the findings can be generalized is limited.

Sequencing used an Illumina NovaSeq 6000. TCR cDNA was made using 5'RACE template switching, a step that added a universal primer site and unique molecular identifiers. Priming of cDNA synthesis was performed from both the TCR alpha and TCR beta constant segments. Libraries were amplified in two PCR steps, with sample barcodes and sequencing adapters added in the second step. Libraries were sequenced on Illumina HiSeq 2500 (2x100 bp) or NovaSeq (2x150 bp). Regarding the original processing steps: MIGEC handled demultiplexing of reads and collapsing into UMI consensus sequences, while MiXCR performed V(D)J alignment. Using edgeR on replicate PBMC samples, clonotypes were called vaccine-responding if FDR was below 0.01 and the log2 fold change was above 5 up to day 15. Each bulk clonotype received a CD4 or CD8 identity based on whether the sequenced CD4 or CD8 repertoire contained that clonotype at higher abundance. TCRdb passed the public sequencing reads through fastp at Q25 and MiXCR, retaining productive beta sequences. Each entry merges the rows of one CDR3 protein and shows their most common DNA and genes. The V and J calls come from TCRdb's annotation, not from the publication. The sample table lists 250,000 to 400,000 distinct CDR3 sequences, roughly 4.3% of them with a count of one. Clones ranked in the top ten supply roughly 24% of the sample.

The sequence derives from a man younger than 35 who received the YFV17D yellow fever vaccine. The source was PBMCs, collected 5 days after the yellow fever booster vaccination. The sequence links TRBV4-1 to TRBJ2-7, with the D gene too uncertain to name. CDR3 loop: CASSQVFVRIRNKGHEQYF. The bases are TGCGCCAGCAGCCAAGTTTTCGTCAGGATAAGAAATAAAGGGCACGAGCAGTACTTC.